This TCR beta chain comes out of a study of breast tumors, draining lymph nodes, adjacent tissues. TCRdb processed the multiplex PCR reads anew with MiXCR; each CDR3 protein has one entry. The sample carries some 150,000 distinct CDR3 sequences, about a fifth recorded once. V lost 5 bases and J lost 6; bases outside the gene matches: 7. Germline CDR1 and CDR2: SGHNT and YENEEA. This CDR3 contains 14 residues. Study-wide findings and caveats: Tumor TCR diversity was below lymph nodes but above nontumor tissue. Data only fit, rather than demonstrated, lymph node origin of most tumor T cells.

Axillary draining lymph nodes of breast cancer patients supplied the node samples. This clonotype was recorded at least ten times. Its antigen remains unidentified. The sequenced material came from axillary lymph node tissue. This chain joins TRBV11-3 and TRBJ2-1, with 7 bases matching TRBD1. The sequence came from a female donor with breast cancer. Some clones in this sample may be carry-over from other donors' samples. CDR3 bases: TGTGCCAGCAGCCACTACAGGGGACCCAATGAGCAGTTCTTC. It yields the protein CASSHYRGPNEQFF.